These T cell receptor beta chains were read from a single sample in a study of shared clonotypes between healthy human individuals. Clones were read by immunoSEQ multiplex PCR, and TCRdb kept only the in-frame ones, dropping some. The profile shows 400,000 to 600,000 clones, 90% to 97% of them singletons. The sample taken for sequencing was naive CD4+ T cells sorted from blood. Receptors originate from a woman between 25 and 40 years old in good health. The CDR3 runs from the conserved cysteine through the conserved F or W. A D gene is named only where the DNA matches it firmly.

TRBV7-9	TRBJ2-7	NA	TGTGCCAGCAGCAAGACCGCGTACGAGCAGTACTTC	CASSKTAYEQYF
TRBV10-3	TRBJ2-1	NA	TGTGCCATCAGTGAGGGCCAGGGCCCTTTTGGTGAGCAGTTCTTC	CAISEGQGPFGEQFF
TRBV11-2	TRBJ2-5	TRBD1	TGTGCCAGCAGTTCCAGGGGGCTCGGGGAGACCCAGTACTTC	CASSSRGLGETQYF
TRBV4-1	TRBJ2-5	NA	TGCGCCAGCAGCCAAGCCCTGGTTGAGACCCAGTACTTC	CASSQALVETQYF
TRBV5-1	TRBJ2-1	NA	TGCGCCAGCAGCTTGGAGGCGGGGCCCCAGTTCTTC	CASSLEAGPQFF
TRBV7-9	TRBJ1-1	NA	TGTGCCAGCAGCTCCATGGGAGGGGAAGCTTTCTTT	CASSSMGGEAFF
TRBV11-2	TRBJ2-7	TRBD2	TGTGCCAGCAGCTTCTCCGGGACTAGCAACCACGAGCAGTACTTC	CASSFSGTSNHEQYF
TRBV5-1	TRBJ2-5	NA	TGCGCCAGCAGCTTGAAAGAGACCCAGTACTTC	CASSLKETQYF
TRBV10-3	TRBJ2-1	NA	TGTGCCATCAGTGAGTCGGGACTTGGGGTCGGGAGTTCTAATGAGCAGTTCTTC	CAISESGLGVGSSNEQFF
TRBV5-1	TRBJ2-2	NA	TGCGCCAGCAGCCTTGGACAGAACACCGGGGAGCTGTTTTTT	CASSLGQNTGELFF
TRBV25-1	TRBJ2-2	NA	TGTGCCAGCAGTGAATTCGGGGGAGGAACCGGGGAGCTGTTTTTT	CASSEFGGGTGELFF
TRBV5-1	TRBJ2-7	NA	TGCGCCAGCAGCCGGGCCCCCGGCTCCTACGAGCAGTACTTC	CASSRAPGSYEQYF
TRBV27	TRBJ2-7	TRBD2	TGTGCCAGCAGGACTAGCGGGAGCAACGAGCAGTACTTC	CASRTSGSNEQYF
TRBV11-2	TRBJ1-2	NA	TGTGCCAGCAGCCCGATGGAGATCTATGGCTACACCTTC	CASSPMEIYGYTF
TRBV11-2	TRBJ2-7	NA	TGTGCCAGCAGCTTATTGCGGAGCTACGAGCAGTACTTC	CASSLLRSYEQYF